This paragraph covers one TCR beta chain sequence. A read error may produce the germline difference seen at one junction end. This sample includes further DNA sequences coding for the same CDR3. Germline V gives CDR1 MGHRA, CDR2 YSYEKL. The CDR3 extends over 12 amino acids. TCRdb's copy holds only in-frame clones and misses some; the assay was immunoSEQ multiplex PCR. The table lists 12,000 to 15,000 clones, 33% of them singletons. This specimen belongs to a study of graft-versus-host responses after intestinal transplantation. Overall study findings and caveats: GvH clones appeared in recipient marrow, some first in ileum or blood.

Sequencing was performed on alloreactive CD4+ T cells from a mixed lymphocyte reaction culture, taken before intestinal transplant. Regarding subset: CFSE-low proliferating T cells sorted from roughly 6-day pre-transplant mixed lymphocyte reaction (GvH or HvG direction). This TCR was recovered from a human patient who received an intestinal transplant. The chain uses TRBV4-1 and TRBJ2-3; a weak D match, TRBD1 (5 bases). CDR3 in amino acids: CASSQQTDTQYF. In DNA form, the CDR3 reads TGCGCCAGCAGCCAGCAGACAGATACGCAGTACTTT.